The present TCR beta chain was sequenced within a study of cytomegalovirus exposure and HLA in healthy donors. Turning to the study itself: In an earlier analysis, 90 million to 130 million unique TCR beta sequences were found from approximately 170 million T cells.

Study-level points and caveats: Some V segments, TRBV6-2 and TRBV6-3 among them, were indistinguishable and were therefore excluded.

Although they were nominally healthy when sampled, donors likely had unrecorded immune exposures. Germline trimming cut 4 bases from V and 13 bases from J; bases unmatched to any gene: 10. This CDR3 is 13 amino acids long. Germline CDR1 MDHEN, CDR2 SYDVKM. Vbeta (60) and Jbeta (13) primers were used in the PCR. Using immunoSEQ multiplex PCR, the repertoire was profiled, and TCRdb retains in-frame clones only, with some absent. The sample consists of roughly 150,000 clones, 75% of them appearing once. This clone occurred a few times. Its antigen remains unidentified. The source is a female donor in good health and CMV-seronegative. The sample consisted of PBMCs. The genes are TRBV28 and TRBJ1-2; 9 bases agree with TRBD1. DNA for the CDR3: TGTGCCAGCAGTTACCTCGGGACAGGGTTCATCACCTTC. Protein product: CASSYLGTGFITF.